This TCR beta chain came from a study of molecular identifiers for immune sequencing clone quantification. The V segment lost 3 bases and the J segment 7 bases; nucleotides outside the gene matches: 11. Looked up from germline, CDR1 is SGHNT and CDR2 is YYREEE (reference sequence). This CDR3 is built from 17 residues. TCRdb processed the PCR reads anew with MiXCR; each CDR3 protein has one entry. The sample includes 460,000 or so distinct CDR3 sequences, around a fifth seen only once; the top ten take about 0.8%. Sequences were obtained from naive CD8+ T cells from blood, with Jurkat cell RNA spiked in. Subset given: FACS-sorted CD8+CD4-CCR7+CD45RA+ naive T cells. The chain employs TRBV5-4 and TRBJ2-1, with 12 bases aligning to TRBD2. The receptor's source is a human donor in good health. Some libraries in this study had Jurkat cell RNA spiked in. The CDR3 sequence: CASSSSSGRALWNEQFF. The CDR3 DNA reads as TGTGCCAGCAGCTCCTCTAGCGGGAGGGCCTTATGGAATGAGCAGTTCTTC.